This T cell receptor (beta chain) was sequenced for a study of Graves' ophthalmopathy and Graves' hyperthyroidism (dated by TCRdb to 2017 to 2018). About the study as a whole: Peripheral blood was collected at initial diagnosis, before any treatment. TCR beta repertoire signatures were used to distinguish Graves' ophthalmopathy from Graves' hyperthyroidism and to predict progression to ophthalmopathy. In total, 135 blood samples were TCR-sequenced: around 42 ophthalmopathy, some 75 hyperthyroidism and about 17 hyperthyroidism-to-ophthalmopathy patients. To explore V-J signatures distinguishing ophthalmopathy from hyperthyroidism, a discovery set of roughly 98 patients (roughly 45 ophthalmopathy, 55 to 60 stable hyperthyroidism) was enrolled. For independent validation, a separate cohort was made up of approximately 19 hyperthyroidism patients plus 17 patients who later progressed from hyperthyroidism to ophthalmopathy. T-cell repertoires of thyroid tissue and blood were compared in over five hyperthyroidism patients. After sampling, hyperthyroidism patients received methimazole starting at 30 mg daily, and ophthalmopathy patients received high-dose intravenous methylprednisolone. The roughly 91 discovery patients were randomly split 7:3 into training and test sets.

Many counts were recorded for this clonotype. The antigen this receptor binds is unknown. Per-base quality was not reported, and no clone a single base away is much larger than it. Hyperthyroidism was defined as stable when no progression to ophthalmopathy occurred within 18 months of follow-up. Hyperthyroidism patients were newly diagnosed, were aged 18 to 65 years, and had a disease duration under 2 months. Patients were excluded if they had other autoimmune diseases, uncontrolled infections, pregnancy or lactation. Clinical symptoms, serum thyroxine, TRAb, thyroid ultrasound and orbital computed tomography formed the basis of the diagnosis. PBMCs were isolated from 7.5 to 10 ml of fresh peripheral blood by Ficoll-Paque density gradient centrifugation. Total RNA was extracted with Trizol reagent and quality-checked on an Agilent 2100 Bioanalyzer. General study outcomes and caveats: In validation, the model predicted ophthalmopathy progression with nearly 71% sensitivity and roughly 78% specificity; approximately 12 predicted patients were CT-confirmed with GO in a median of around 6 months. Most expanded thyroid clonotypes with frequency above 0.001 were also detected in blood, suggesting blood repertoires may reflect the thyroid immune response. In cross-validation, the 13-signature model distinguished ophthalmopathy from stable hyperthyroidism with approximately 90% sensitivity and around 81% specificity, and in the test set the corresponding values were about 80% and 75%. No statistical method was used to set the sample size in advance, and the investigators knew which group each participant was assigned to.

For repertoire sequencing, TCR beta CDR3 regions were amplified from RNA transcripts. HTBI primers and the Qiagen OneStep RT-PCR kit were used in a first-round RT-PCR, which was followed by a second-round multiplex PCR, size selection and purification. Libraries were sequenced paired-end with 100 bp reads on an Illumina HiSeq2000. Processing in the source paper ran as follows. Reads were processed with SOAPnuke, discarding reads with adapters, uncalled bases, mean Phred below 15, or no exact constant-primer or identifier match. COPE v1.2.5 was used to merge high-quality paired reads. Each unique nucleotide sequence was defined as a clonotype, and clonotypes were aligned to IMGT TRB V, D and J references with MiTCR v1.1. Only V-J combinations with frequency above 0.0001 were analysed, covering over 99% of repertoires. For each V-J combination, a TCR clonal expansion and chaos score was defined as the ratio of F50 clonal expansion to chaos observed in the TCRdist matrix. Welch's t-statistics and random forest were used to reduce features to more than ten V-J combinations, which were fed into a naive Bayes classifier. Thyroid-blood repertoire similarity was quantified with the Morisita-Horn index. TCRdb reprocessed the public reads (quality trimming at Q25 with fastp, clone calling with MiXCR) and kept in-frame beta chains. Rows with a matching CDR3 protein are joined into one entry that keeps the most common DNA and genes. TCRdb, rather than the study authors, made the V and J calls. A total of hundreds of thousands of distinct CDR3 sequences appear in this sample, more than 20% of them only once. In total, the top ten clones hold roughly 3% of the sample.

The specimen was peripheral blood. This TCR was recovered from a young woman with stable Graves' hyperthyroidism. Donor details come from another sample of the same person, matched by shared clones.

The nucleotide sequence reads as follows: TGTGCCACCACGACGGCCTCTGGAAACACCATATATTTT. Its protein reads: CATTTASGNTIYF. The chain couples TRBV19 to TRBJ1-3, with no confident D gene call. The CDR3 contains 13 residues, cysteine and phenylalanine counted. The retained sequence is limited to the CDR3, 39 bases, with the frame set at the first base. CDR1 and CDR2, looked up from the germline V gene (reference sequence), are LNHDA and SQIVND. V sheds 10 bases and J sheds 0 bases, leaving 10 bases between their ends.